The next 11 T cell receptor beta chains were all read from a single sample in a study of CD4 T cells in relation to SARS-CoV-2 and coronaviruses. Unexposed donor CD4+ T cells date from about 2011-2018, before the COVID-19 pandemic. CD4+ T cells were isolated from the cells after roughly 11 days of culture. The table came from immunoSEQ multiplex PCR; TCRdb's copy has only in-frame clones and leaves some out. The sample lists 9,500 to 12,000 clones, roughly 81% occurring once. Their antigens are not known. Specimen: CD4+ T cells from PBMCs, cultured in vitro. The receptors shown here come from a human donor in good health.

V is TRBV5-1 and J is TRBJ1-1; no reliable D call. The V end was cut by 0 bases, the J end by 1 base, with 10 bases between. The CDR3 contains 15 residues. In germline, CDR1 is SGHRS, CDR2 YFSETQ. In nucleotides, the CDR3 is TGCGCCAGCAGCTTGGTGGCAACAGAGAACACTGAAGCTTTCTTT. Protein sequence: CASSLVATENTEAFF. Combining the CDR3 with reference TRBV5-1 and TRBJ1-1 gives the whole variable domain KAGVTQTPRYLIKTRGQQVTLSCSPISGHRSVSWYQQTPGQGLQFLFEYFSETQRNKGNFPGRFSGRQFSNSRSEMNVSTLELGDSALYLCASSLVATENTEAFFGQGTRLTVV.

The genes are TRBV28 and TRBJ1-2, with TRBD1 matching 10 bases. Trimming at V came to 5 bases and at J to 3 bases, leaving 6 bases not matched to a gene. Germline-derived CDR1 and CDR2 are MDHEN and SYDVKM. There are 15 residues in the CDR3. Here the CDR3 reads CASSPSGQGYYGYTF. The CDR3 DNA reads TGTGCCAGCAGTCCATCGGGACAGGGGTACTATGGCTACACCTTC.

The CDR3 here is CASSSALYQRGVFNEQFF. The CDR3 region has the DNA TGTGCCAGCAGTTCGGCCCTTTATCAGCGGGGGGTGTTCAATGAGCAGTTCTTC. The chain joins TRBV27 to TRBJ2-1; TRBD2 matches at 9 bases. The CDR3 extends over 18 amino acids. In germline, CDR1 is MNHEY, CDR2 SMNVEV (reference sequence). Germline trimming cut 4 bases from V and 6 bases from J; bases unmatched to any gene: 16.

The V gene is TRBV7-3, the J gene TRBJ2-3; TRBD2 aligns across 9 bases. Germline values: CDR1 SGHTA, CDR2 FQGTGA. With V trimmed by 8 bases and J by 6 bases, 9 bases remained unmatched. The CDR3 extends over 14 amino acids. CDR3 in amino acids: CASLSGSPTDTQYF. The CDR3 DNA follows: TGTGCCAGCCTTAGCGGGAGCCCCACCGATACGCAGTATTTT.

The chain has TRBV5-6 and TRBJ2-7, with TRBD1 matching 7 bases. The germline V gene has CDR1 SGHDT and CDR2 YYEEEE. V shed 9 bases, J shed 0 bases, and the junction held 6 bases outside the gene matches. This CDR3 contains 13 residues. CDR3 DNA sequence: TGTGCCAACTCGACAGGGAGCTCCTACGAGCAGTACTTC. This encodes CANSTGSSYEQYF.

The chain couples TRBV9 to TRBJ2-3, with no clear D. There are 14 residues in the CDR3. Germline CDR1 SGDLS, CDR2 YYNGEE. Trimming took off 0 bases at V and 0 bases at J, with 5 bases between the two ends. The CDR3 sequence is CASSVVGSTDTQYF. The CDR3 DNA sequence: TGTGCCAGCAGCGTAGTTGGTAGCACAGATACGCAGTATTTT.

Relative to its sample, this clone is medium-sized (0.01 to 0.1%). The chain has TRBV6-5 and TRBJ2-7; TRBD2 aligns across 9 bases. Trimming cost V 2 bases and J 4 bases; bases outside gene matches: 9. This CDR3 is 16 amino acids long. In germline, CDR1 is MNHEY, CDR2 SVGAGI. The CDR3 loop reads CASSYTAGGGRYEQYF. The CDR3 DNA reads TGTGCCAGCAGTTACACAGCGGGAGGAGGAAGATACGAGCAGTACTTC.

This clone has only a few counts. The V and J genes are TRBV6-2 or TRBV6-3 and TRBJ2-2; D ambiguous. There are 14 residues in the CDR3. Germline V gene lookup returns CDR1 MNHEY and CDR2 SVGEGT. V was clipped by 4 bases and J by 5 bases, with 11 bases between them. CDR3 nucleotides: TGTGCCAGCAGTTCCGGCAGTGATACCGGGGAGCTGTTTTTT. Residues: CASSSGSDTGELFF.

The rearrangement uses TRBV7-8 and TRBJ2-5, with D unclear. Germline-derived CDR1 and CDR2 are SGHVS and FQNEAQ. The CDR3 length is 13 residues. V lost 3 bases and J 1 base, leaving 6 bases between the germline ends. The CDR3: CASSLNSQETQYF. In nucleotides, the CDR3 is TGTGCCAGCAGCTTGAACAGCCAAGAGACCCAGTACTTC.

The J gene is TRBJ1-5, the V gene TRBV30, with a tentative D call TRBD1 (6 bases). This CDR3 contains 13 residues. CDR1 and CDR2 from the germline V gene are GTSNPN and SVGIG (reference sequence). Trimming shortened V by 5 bases and J by 6 bases, and 14 bases separated the two germline ends. As DNA, the CDR3 is TGTGCCTGGGATGGGGGCGTTGGTCAGCCCCAGCATTTT. The encoded protein is CAWDGGVGQPQHF.

This clone came up once. J is TRBJ2-7 and V is TRBV7-2; D is ambiguous. The V gene's germline CDR1 is SGHTA and CDR2 FQGNSA. Trimming stripped 1 base from V and 0 bases from J, with 10 bases between. The CDR3 runs to 15 residues. This CDR3 is CASSLGYLSSYEQYF. The CDR3 DNA reads TGTGCCAGCAGCTTAGGCTACCTTAGCTCCTACGAGCAGTACTTC.